This is a list of T cell receptor beta chains from one sample in a study of blood T cell repertoires in COVID-19. Libraries were prepared by immunoSEQ multiplex PCR; TCRdb keeps only in-frame clonotypes and omits some of them. The sample holds some 80,000 clones, 85% to 90% seen once. The sample was peripheral blood. Receptor source: an elderly woman in a cohort sampled during active or convalescent COVID-19. The CDR3 runs from the conserved cysteine through the conserved F or W. D genes are given only for firm matches. Size is omitted from some rows. Given values are once, few, many or a class for expanded clones.

D	size	V	J	CDR3	DNA
TRBD2	.	TRBV18	TRBJ2-7	CASSPGTTSYEQYF	TGTGCCAGCTCACCCGGGACTACCTCCTACGAGCAGTACTTC
TRBD1	.	TRBV5-5	TRBJ1-6	CASSLVGQLNSPLHF	TGTGCCAGCAGCTTGGTGGGACAGCTAAATTCACCCCTCCACTTT
.	.	TRBV5-1	TRBJ2-3	CASSLATGTDTQYF	TGCGCCAGCAGCTTGGCCACAGGAACAGATACGCAGTATTTT
.	.	TRBV11-2	TRBJ1-1	CASRPRGADTEAFF	TGTGCCAGCAGACCCCGGGGGGCGGACACTGAAGCTTTCTTT
.	.	TRBV18	TRBJ1-2	CASSPRSEYGYTF	TGTGCCAGCTCACCACGTTCGGAGTATGGCTACACCTTC
TRBD2	.	TRBV6-6	TRBJ2-3	CASSAGGSTDTQYF	TGTGCCAGCAGTGCGGGAGGAAGCACAGATACGCAGTATTTT
.	.	TRBV29-1	TRBJ1-1	CSGQNTEAFF	TGCAGCGGGCAGAACACTGAAGCTTTCTTT
TRBD2	once	TRBV5-4	TRBJ2-3	CASSLERGTQYF	TGTGCCAGCAGCTTAGAGCGGGGGACGCAGTATTTT
.	.	TRBV7-9	TRBJ1-3	CASSLARGSGNTIYF	TGTGCCAGCAGCTTAGCGCGGGGTTCTGGAAACACCATATATTTT
.	.	TRBV6-6	TRBJ1-1	CASYRAGLNTEAFF	TGTGCCAGCTACCGGGCGGGGTTGAACACTGAAGCTTTCTTT
.	.	TRBV18	TRBJ1-4	CASSPAGLNEKLFF	TGTGCCAGCTCACCCGCAGGGCTCAATGAAAAACTGTTTTTT
.	once	TRBV15	TRBJ2-5	CATNRNRAGETQYF	TGTGCCACCAATCGCAATCGAGCCGGGGAGACCCAGTACTTC
TRBD2	.	TRBV30	TRBJ2-1	CAWRTGGAYNEQFF	TGTGCCTGGAGGACGGGAGGGGCCTACAATGAGCAGTTCTTC
.	once	TRBV4-1	TRBJ2-5	CASSPGDRGGGRYQETQYF	TGCGCCAGCAGCCCTGGAGACAGGGGGGGCGGGAGGTACCAAGAGACCCAGTACTTC
TRBD1	.	TRBV5-6	TRBJ1-2	CASSLLTGGGGYTF	TGTGCCAGCAGCTTGCTGACAGGGGGAGGTGGCTACACCTTC
.	.	TRBV28	TRBJ1-6	CASSGPNSPLHF	TGTGCCAGCAGTGGCCCTAATTCACCCCTCCACTTT
.	.	TRBV21-1	TRBJ1-6	CASSKETGEHNSPLHF	TGTGCCAGCAGCAAAGAGACAGGGGAGCACAATTCACCCCTCCACTTT
TRBD2	.	TRBV10-2	TRBJ2-2	CASSRTSGSSGELFF	TGCGCCAGCAGTAGGACTAGCGGGAGTTCCGGGGAGCTGTTTTTT
.	.	TRBV3-1/TRBV3-2	TRBJ2-3	CASSPSWTGTDTQYF	TGTGCCAGCAGCCCATCCTGGACAGGCACAGATACGCAGTATTTT
TRBD1	.	TRBV10-3	TRBJ1-1	CAINLGQGAKTEAFF	TGTGCCATCAACCTTGGACAGGGGGCAAAAACTGAAGCTTTCTTT
TRBD1	.	TRBV28	TRBJ1-5	CASSLGTVSNQPQHF	TGTGCCAGCAGTTTGGGGACAGTTAGCAATCAGCCCCAGCATTTT
TRBD1	.	TRBV2	TRBJ1-1	CASRDSLNTEAFF	TGTGCCTCCCGGGACAGTCTTAACACTGAAGCTTTCTTT
.	.	TRBV4-2	TRBJ2-7	CASSQAKVGGSYEQYF	TGTGCCAGCAGCCAAGCGAAAGTCGGCGGGTCCTACGAGCAGTACTTC
.	.	TRBV18	TRBJ1-2	CASSPTPDKGYGYTF	TGTGCCAGCTCACCGACACCGGACAAGGGGTATGGCTACACCTTC
.	.	TRBV6-5	TRBJ2-1	CASSLSRSPEGKFF	TGTGCCAGCAGTCTGTCGAGAAGTCCGGAGGGGAAGTTCTTC
.	.	TRBV28	TRBJ2-2	CASSLRGPGPIGELFF	TGTGCCAGCAGTTTAAGAGGCCCAGGGCCGATTGGGGAGCTGTTTTTT
TRBD1	.	TRBV11-2	TRBJ1-4	CASSITGVGEKLFF	TGTGCCAGCAGCATTACAGGGGTGGGGGAAAAACTGTTTTTT
.	.	TRBV20-1	TRBJ2-5	CSVLETQYF	TGCAGTGTATTGGAGACCCAGTACTTC
.	.	TRBV2	TRBJ2-7	CASSFIEQYEQYF	TGTGCCAGCAGCTTCATTGAACAGTACGAGCAGTACTTC
TRBD1	.	TRBV6-5	TRBJ1-2	CASSYGTGRANYGYTF	TGTGCCAGCAGTTACGGGACAGGGAGAGCTAACTATGGCTACACCTTC
TRBD2	.	TRBV11-3	TRBJ2-3	CASTGTITSTDTQYF	TGTGCCAGCACAGGGACTATAACTAGCACAGATACGCAGTATTTT
.	.	TRBV18	TRBJ1-2	CASSPPTAGRGRGYTF	TGTGCCAGCTCACCACCGACGGCAGGGAGGGGTCGGGGCTACACCTTC
TRBD1	once	TRBV5-5	TRBJ2-1	CASSFVGTGLTEQFF	TGTGCCAGCAGCTTCGTGGGGACAGGGTTAACTGAGCAGTTCTTC
.	once	TRBV5-1	TRBJ1-5	CASSVGGQGGQPQHF	TGCGCCAGCAGTGTAGGAGGGCAGGGAGGTCAGCCCCAGCATTTT
TRBD1	once	TRBV10-3	TRBJ1-2	CAISEGRTGTAGYTF	TGTGCCATCAGTGAGGGTCGGACAGGTACTGCAGGCTACACCTTC
TRBD1	few	TRBV7-2	TRBJ1-5	CASSSQGAGGQPQHF	TGTGCCAGCAGCTCTCAGGGGGCAGGAGGGCAGCCCCAGCATTTT
TRBD1	few	TRBV7-9	TRBJ1-1	CASSLRGQMNTEAFF	TGTGCCAGCAGCCTCCGGGGACAGATGAACACTGAAGCTTTCTTT
.	.	TRBV19	TRBJ1-1	CASRQNTEAFF	TGTGCCAGTAGACAGAACACTGAAGCTTTCTTT
TRBD1	.	TRBV9	TRBJ2-7	CASSNPGQSYEQYF	TGTGCCAGCAGCAACCCGGGACAGTCCTACGAGCAGTACTTC
.	.	TRBV7-2	TRBJ2-5	CASSFRLIGETQYF	TGTGCCAGCAGCTTCCGACTAATAGGGGAGACCCAGTACTTC
TRBD1	.	TRBV4-1	TRBJ2-6	CASSAAGQGSLGANVLTF	TGCGCCAGCAGCGCCGCGGGACAGGGTTCCCTTGGGGCCAACGTCCTGACTTTC
.	.	TRBV3-1/TRBV3-2	TRBJ2-1	CASRHSDARSYNEQFF	TGTGCCAGCAGACATAGCGACGCCCGCTCCTACAATGAGCAGTTCTTC
.	.	TRBV12-3/TRBV12-4	TRBJ2-2	CATHRYTGELFF	TGTGCCACCCACAGGTACACCGGGGAGCTGTTTTTT
TRBD1	.	TRBV18	TRBJ2-3	CASSTRQGGTDTQYF	TGTGCCAGCTCAACACGACAGGGCGGCACAGATACGCAGTATTTT
.	.	TRBV6-5	TRBJ1-1	CASRREGSTEAFF	TGTGCCAGCAGGAGGGAGGGGAGCACTGAAGCTTTCTTT
.	.	TRBV25-1	TRBJ2-3	CASSEYKGSGLSTDTQYF	TGTGCCAGCAGTGAATATAAGGGCAGCGGCTTGAGCACAGATACGCAGTATTTT